These 20 T cell receptor beta chains originate from one sample sequenced in a study of cytomegalovirus exposure and HLA in healthy donors. The PCR used 60 Vbeta and 13 Jbeta primers. Repertoires were generated with immunoSEQ multiplex PCR, while TCRdb's copy carries only in-frame clones and drops some. The sample lists 130,000 or so clones, roughly three quarters occurring once. Sequencing input: PBMCs. The receptors were sampled from a woman under 30 in good health and CMV-seronegative.

This clone was detected only a few times. The V call is TRBV29-1, the J call TRBJ2-7; 8 bases are shared with TRBD2. This CDR3 contains 14 residues. After removal of 3 bases from V and 6 bases from J, the junction contained 10 bases not matched to a gene. Germline-derived CDR1 and CDR2 are SQVTM and ANQGSEA. For the CDR3, the DNA is TGCAGCGTTGATCGAGCGGGAGTAAGAGGCGAGCAGTACTTC. It codes for CSVDRAGVRGEQYF.

The chain carries TRBV28 and TRBJ2-7; 10 nucleotides align to TRBD2. This CDR3 region has 15 residues. Trimming removed 7 bases from V and 9 bases from J; junction bases left unmatched: 15. CDR1 and CDR2 (germline): MDHEN, SYDVKM. CDR3 loop: CASTLSSGGTLWQYF. The CDR3 region has the DNA TGTGCCAGCACTCTCTCTAGCGGGGGCACTCTATGGCAGTACTTC.

This chain links TRBV7-8 with TRBJ1-5; no definite D call. V shed 1 base and J shed 11 bases, with 12 bases lying between them. The CDR3 spans 13 residues. Germline CDR1 is SGHVS and CDR2 is FQNEAQ. The CDR3 DNA reads as TGTGCCAGCAGCTTAGAGAGGGTCGAGACCCAGCATTTT. The encoded protein is CASSLERVETQHF.

This clone was counted a few times. The rearrangement joins TRBV28 to TRBJ2-3; 9 nucleotides align to TRBD2. The length of the CDR3 is 15 residues. Germline CDR1 and CDR2: MDHEN and SYDVKM. The ends lost 3 bases at V and 4 bases at J; junction bases unmatched: 5. CDR3 protein: CASSFRAGGADTQYF. The DNA for the CDR3 is TGTGCCAGCAGTTTCAGGGCGGGAGGGGCAGATACGCAGTATTTT. The full variable domain, its missing parts supplied by reference TRBV28 and TRBJ2-3, is DVKVTQSSRYLVKRTGEKVFLECVQDMDHENMFWYRQDPGLGLRLIYFSYDVKMKEKGDIPEGYSVSREKKERFSLILESASTNQTSMYLCASSFRAGGADTQYFGPGTRLTVL.

CDR3 bases: TGTGCCAGCAGCACCTGGACAGGGCCAGAGCAGTACTTC. This sequence encodes CASSTWTGPEQYF. J is TRBJ2-7 and V is TRBV11-2; 8 bases are a match to TRBD1. The CDR3 totals 13 residues. The germline V gene has CDR1 SGHAT and CDR2 FQNNGV. Trimming removed 5 bases from V and 7 bases from J; junction bases left unmatched: 7.

This chain joins TRBV11-3 and TRBJ1-1; D gene unclear. Trimming pared 3 bases from V and 2 bases from J, leaving 7 bases between. Germline V lookup: CDR1 SGHNT, CDR2 YENEEA. The CDR3 totals 13 residues. CDR3 bases: TGTGCCAGCAGCTTTAGTCCTAACACTGAAGCTTTCTTT. Translating it yields CASSFSPNTEAFF.

The chain is built from TRBV2 and TRBJ1-1, with no clear D. Germline loops: CDR1 SNHLY, CDR2 FYNNEI. V gave up 0 bases and J gave up 4 bases, with 9 bases separating them. This CDR3 has 14 residues. In DNA, the CDR3 is TGTGCCAGCAGTGAAGCTTACAGTAGCACTGAAGCTTTCTTT. This encodes CASSEAYSSTEAFF.

The chain is built from TRBV5-4 and TRBJ1-6, with TRBD1 matching over 9 bases. Trimming cost V 1 base and J 7 bases; bases outside gene matches: 3. Germline loops: CDR1 SGHNT, CDR2 YYREEE (reference sequence). The CDR3 is made up of 15 amino acids. The CDR3 here is CASSLRDRANSPLHF. CDR3 coding DNA: TGTGCCAGCAGCTTGCGGGACAGGGCAAATTCACCCCTCCACTTT.

J is TRBJ2-5 and V is TRBV7-9; TRBD1 agrees at 7 bases. CDR1 is SEHNR and CDR2 is FQNEAQ in the germline V gene (reference sequence). V lost 2 bases, J lost 1 base, and 4 bases stayed unmatched. The length of the CDR3 is 15 residues. CDR3 sequence reads: CASSLRGQVQETQYF. CDR3 in DNA: TGTGCCAGCAGCTTAAGGGGGCAGGTCCAAGAGACCCAGTACTTC.

The chain couples TRBV6-6 to TRBJ2-7, with 13 positions matching TRBD2. With V trimmed by 5 bases and J by 3 bases, 4 bases remained unmatched. CDR1 is MNHNY, CDR2 SVGAGI, per germline (reference sequence). The CDR3 has 15 residues. The CDR3 DNA reads as TGTGCCAGCAGTCGCGGGACTAGCGGGATCTACGAGCAGTACTTC. This sequence encodes CASSRGTSGIYEQYF.

The sample holds one count of this clone. The gene calls are TRBV18 and TRBJ1-1; no definite D call. Trimming removed 3 bases at V and 1 base at J, with 9 bases between. The CDR3 runs 14 residues. Germline V gene sequence: CDR1 KGHSH, CDR2 LQKENI. The chain's CDR3 is CASSPSRGNTEAFF. Written as DNA, the CDR3 is TGTGCCAGCTCACCCTCTCGGGGGAACACTGAAGCTTTCTTT.

This clone has a handful of counts. The J gene is TRBJ1-1, the V gene TRBV19; 7 bases match TRBD1. CDR3 length: 12 amino acids. The V gene's germline CDR1 is LNHDA and CDR2 SQIVND (reference sequence). The V gene end was trimmed by 8 bases and the J gene end by 10 bases; junction bases not matched to a gene: 10. The CDR3 DNA reads TGTGCCAGTGGTAACCGGGACAGTCCAGCTTTCTTT. The encoded protein is CASGNRDSPAFF.

This sequence joins TRBV19 and TRBJ2-3; the match to TRBD1 covers 8 bases. This CDR3 contains 15 residues. Germline V gives CDR1 LNHDA, CDR2 SQIVND (reference sequence). V lost 5 bases, J lost 3 bases, and 7 bases stayed unmatched. The CDR3 protein is CASSVQGARTDTQYF. The CDR3 nucleotides read TGTGCCAGTAGTGTGCAGGGGGCGAGGACAGATACGCAGTATTTT.

The chain uses TRBV19 and TRBJ2-2; the D gene is possibly TRBD2 (7 bases). V was shortened by 9 bases and J by 4 bases, with 15 bases between the two germline ends. CDR1 and CDR2 from the germline V gene are LNHDA and SQIVND (reference sequence). This CDR3 is built from 14 residues. CDR3 DNA: TGTGCCAGCCACAAGGGGGGGTTCACCGGGGAGCTGTTTTTT. Its protein is CASHKGGFTGELFF.

The chain has TRBV14 and TRBJ2-1, with D hard to call. Germline assignment: CDR1 SGHDN and CDR2 FVKESK. The CDR3 contains 14 residues. Trimming left V 0 bases short and J 7 bases short, with 10 bases between. CDR3 sequence reads: CASSQDTVKNEQFF. CDR3 coding DNA: TGTGCCAGCAGCCAAGACACAGTGAAAAATGAGCAGTTCTTC.

The chain couples TRBV6-5 to TRBJ1-5; the match to TRBD1 covers 8 bases. The CDR3 extends over 13 amino acids. Germline V gene lookup returns CDR1 MNHEY and CDR2 SVGAGI. V was pared by 6 bases and J by 6 bases, with 4 bases of the junction left unmatched. CDR3 sequence reads: CASSGQGGQPQHF. For the CDR3, the DNA is TGTGCCAGCAGCGGACAGGGAGGTCAGCCCCAGCATTTT.

The J gene is TRBJ1-1, the V gene TRBV7-9; D remains unclear. The CDR3 loop spans 14 amino acids. In germline, CDR1 is SEHNR, CDR2 FQNEAQ (reference sequence). Trimming removed 1 base at V and 5 bases at J, with 11 bases between. The CDR3 sequence: CASSLVLERTEAFF. The CDR3 DNA reads as TGTGCCAGCAGCTTAGTCCTGGAGCGTACTGAAGCTTTCTTT.

The genes are TRBV6-5 and TRBJ2-4; 7 bases match TRBD1. CDR3 length: 13 amino acids. Germline lookup yields CDR1 MNHEY and CDR2 SVGAGI. The junction had 5 bases not matched to a gene; V was cut back by 5 bases and J by 7 bases. This chain's CDR3 is CASSPSRGNIQYF. The CDR3 DNA reads as TGTGCCAGCAGTCCGAGCAGGGGGAACATTCAGTACTTC.

The chain couples TRBV19 to TRBJ1-5, with 7 nucleotides matching TRBD1. CDR1 is LNHDA and CDR2 is SQIVND in the germline V gene (reference sequence). J lost 7 bases, V lost 7 bases, and 13 bases had no gene match. There are 15 residues in the CDR3. The CDR3, as DNA: TGTGCCAGTACCGCGACAGGGCGGAGGGAACAGCCCCAGCATTTT. Its translation is CASTATGRREQPQHF.

The chain joins TRBV27 to TRBJ2-3; D gene uncertain. The CDR3 loop spans 13 amino acids. Between the trimmed V and J ends, which lost 6 bases and 4 bases, there was a span of 11 bases. Per the germline V gene, CDR1 is MNHEY and CDR2 is SMNVEV (reference sequence). CDR3 coding DNA: TGTGCCAGCAGACCTTTAGCCCCAGATACGCAGTATTTT. Its protein is CASRPLAPDTQYF.